The 5 T cell receptor beta chains reported below all come from one sample, sequenced in a study of CD8+ T cells in alopecia areata. The treatment here: oral pan-JAK inhibitor, 5-10 mg twice daily. The authors extracted RNA and reverse transcribed it into cDNA as the sequencing template. Assay: immunoSEQ multiplex PCR; the TCRdb copy retains only in-frame clones and omits some. The sample contains tens of thousands of clones, more than 45% of which appear only once. The input for sequencing was CD8+ T cells sorted from blood, taken around week 36, from a patient treated with tofacitinib. The receptors were sampled from a human donor with alopecia areata.

This chain uses TRBV29-1 with TRBJ1-1, with 9 bases lining up with TRBD1. Trimming removed 4 bases from V and 3 bases from J; junction bases left unmatched: 12. The CDR3 runs 16 residues. The V gene's germline CDR1 is SQVTM and CDR2 ANQGSEA. CDR3 protein: CSVGGDLRQGDTEAFF. In DNA, the CDR3 is TGCAGCGTTGGTGGGGATTTGAGACAGGGGGACACTGAAGCTTTCTTT.

The rearrangement uses TRBV19 and TRBJ1-5; D may be TRBD1 (5 bases). The CDR3 loop spans 12 amino acids. CDR1 is LNHDA, CDR2 SQIVND, per germline (reference sequence). The CDR3 region is CAGGDSNQPQHF. CDR3 nucleotides: TGTGCGGGGGGGGATAGCAATCAGCCCCAGCATTTT.

CDR3 amino acids: CSVVTGWSTEAFF. The CDR3 DNA is TGCAGCGTTGTCACAGGCTGGAGCACTGAAGCTTTCTTT. This chain uses TRBV29-1 with TRBJ1-1; a possible D gene is TRBD1 (5 bases). The germline gives CDR1 SQVTM, CDR2 ANQGSEA. The germline V and J ends were trimmed by 4 bases and 4 bases, with 13 bases remaining between them. The CDR3 loop spans 13 amino acids.

The chain combines TRBV6-1 with TRBJ1-2; no reliable D call. This CDR3 region has 12 residues. Between the trimmed V and J ends, which lost 8 bases and 6 bases, there was a span of 13 bases. Germline V lookup: CDR1 MNHNS, CDR2 SASEGT. CDR3 sequence (DNA): TGTGCCAGCTACCGGGCTCTGAATGGCTACACCTTC. Encoded protein: CASYRALNGYTF.

This clone showed up just a few times. The V gene is TRBV29-1, the J gene TRBJ2-7, with D unclear. This CDR3 spans 13 amino acids. V was shortened by 1 base and J by 2 bases, with 9 bases between the two germline ends. CDR1 is SQVTM, CDR2 ANQGSEA, per germline. Here the CDR3 DNA reads TGCAGCGTTGAAGGGGCCGCACCCTACGAGCAGTACTTC. Translated: CSVEGAAPYEQYF.